This TCR beta chain was observed in a study of blood T cell repertoires in COVID-19. For the study at large: Samples of COVID-19 (acute and convalescent) were obtained from the United States, Italy and Spain. PBMCs, B-cell-depleted T cells, or T cells were the source of the cDNA or gDNA that made up the material.

Authors' methods: It was from reference gene primer amplification that nucleated cell counts were estimated. This table comes from immunoSEQ multiplex PCR, and its TCRdb copy is limited to in-frame clones, with some not included. V and J calls and clone size are those listed in that table; D and trimming were worked out from the DNA. The sample has around 370,000 clones; 87% are singletons. This CDR3 is 15 amino acids long. Per the germline V gene, CDR1 is SGHRS and CDR2 is YFSETQ. J gave up 5 bases and V 1 base, and 6 bases lay outside the gene matches. During active infection, Seattle patients enrolled and were then monitored through disease.

The sequence came from a woman in her forties or fifties with COVID-19, enrolled during active disease. Sequenced: peripheral blood. This chain links TRBV5-1 with TRBJ2-1, with 7 bases lining up with TRBD2. Here the CDR3 reads CASSLSAGLHNEQFF. The CDR3 DNA sequence: TGCGCCAGCAGCTTGTCAGCGGGATTACACAATGAGCAGTTCTTC.